A single sample is the source of the 31 T cell receptor beta chains below, sequenced in a study of blood T cell repertoires in COVID-19. This table comes from immunoSEQ multiplex PCR, and its TCRdb copy is limited to in-frame clones, with some not included. The sample has about 180,000 clones, around 90% seen once; the top ten hold 1.5% to 2%. Sequenced sample: peripheral blood. These receptors all come from a woman aged 45-65 years with acute or convalescent COVID-19.

About this clone itself: Sequence at one end of the junction differs from germline and may be a read error. The V gene is TRBV11-3, the J gene TRBJ2-3, with 7 bases identical to TRBD1. Per germline, CDR1 SGHNT and CDR2 YENEEA. The CDR3 has 13 amino acids. CDR3 sequence (DNA): TGTGCCAGCAGCCCTACACAGGGGAGAGCCGTGGATTTT. This codes for CASSPTQGRAVDF.

The chain has TRBV5-1 and TRBJ2-7, with 8 bases aligning to TRBD1. The CDR3 has 14 residues. Germline V gene sequence: CDR1 SGHRS, CDR2 YFSETQ. After removal of 2 bases from V and 2 bases from J, the junction contained 3 bases not matched to a gene. The CDR3 sequence: CASSFGTGTYEQYF. In nucleotides, the CDR3 is TGCGCCAGCAGCTTCGGGACAGGAACCTACGAGCAGTACTTC.

The chain combines TRBV19 with TRBJ2-7, with D possibly being TRBD2 (6 bases). The CDR3 has 14 residues. Deletions cut 5 bases from V and 0 bases from J, with 11 bases between. CDR1 is LNHDA, CDR2 SQIVND, per germline (reference sequence). The CDR3 protein is CASSLLAPSYEQYF. The DNA of the CDR3 is TGTGCCAGTAGTTTGCTAGCGCCCTCCTACGAGCAGTACTTC.

The V and J genes are TRBV20-1 and TRBJ1-1; 7 nucleotides align to TRBD1. This CDR3 is built from 10 residues. V shed 6 bases and J 10 bases; nucleotides not matched to a gene: 5. Germline assignment: CDR1 DFQATT and CDR2 SNEGSKA (reference sequence). The CDR3 region has the DNA TGCAGTGCCACAGGGGTGGGAGCTTTCTTT. It encodes CSATGVGAFF.

The genes are TRBV19 and TRBJ1-1; 10 bases line up with TRBD1. The CDR3 runs 17 residues. Unmatched junction bases numbered 5, after V lost 1 base and J lost 0 bases. CDR1 and CDR2 (germline): LNHDA, SQIVND (reference sequence). CDR3 DNA: TGTGCCAGTAGTATAGCGACAGGGGGCGAGATGAACACTGAAGCTTTCTTT. Translated: CASSIATGGEMNTEAFF.

V usage is TRBV7-2 and J usage is TRBJ2-3; perhaps TRBD2 as D (5 bases). The V end was cut by 3 bases, the J end by 4 bases, with 8 bases between. Germline-derived CDR1 and CDR2 are SGHTA and FQGNSA. This CDR3 is built from 13 residues. CDR3 nucleotides: TGTGCCAGCAGCTTTTCGGAGGCAGATACGCAGTATTTT. It specifies CASSFSEADTQYF. The complete variable domain, with remaining parts taken from reference TRBV7-2 and TRBJ2-3, reads GAGVSQSPSNKVTEKGKDVELRCDPISGHTALYWYRQSLGQGLEFLIYFQGNSAPDKSGLPSDRFSAERTGGSVSTLTIQRTQQEDSAVYLCASSFSEADTQYFGPGTRLTVL.

The J gene is TRBJ2-1, the V gene TRBV12-3 or TRBV12-4, with D unresolved. V was cut by 6 bases and J by 8 bases, with 8 bases left in between. The CDR3 is 11 amino acids. CDR3 DNA sequence: TGTGCCAGCAGCCTAGAGTATGAGCAGTTCTTC. Translation gives CASSLEYEQFF.

The chain joins TRBV7-7 to TRBJ2-5; perhaps TRBD2 as D (6 bases). CDR1 is SSHAT and CDR2 is FNYEAQ in the germline V gene (reference sequence). The CDR3 consists of 14 residues. The V gene lost 1 base and the J gene lost 5 bases, with 11 bases spanning the gap. CDR3 sequence (DNA): TGTGCCAGCAGCTTAGAGACTAGAAGCGAGACCCAGTACTTC. Its translation is CASSLETRSETQYF.

This clone was seen only a few times. The rearrangement joins TRBV11-2 to TRBJ1-2, with TRBD1 as a possible D gene (6 bases). The V gene's germline CDR1 is SGHAT and CDR2 FQNNGV. The CDR3 runs 12 residues. Trimming removed 1 base from V and 7 bases from J, with 7 bases in between. CDR3: CASSLGQAGYTF. The CDR3, as DNA: TGTGCCAGCAGCTTAGGACAGGCTGGCTACACCTTC.

CDR3 coding DNA: TGCAGCGTTGAAAGAGGACAGGGCCGCACAGATACGCAGTATTTT. Translation: CSVERGQGRTDTQYF. The chain combines TRBV29-1 with TRBJ2-3, with 8 bases identical to TRBD1. CDR3 length equals 15 residues. The J segment lost 1 base and the V segment lost 2 bases, leaving 5 bases of the junction unmatched. Germline V gene data show CDR1 as SQVTM and CDR2 as ANQGSEA.

This chain's CDR3 is CASSWGEYYGYTF. For the CDR3, the DNA is TGTGCCAGCAGTTGGGGGGAATACTATGGCTACACCTTC. This sequence joins TRBV6-5 and TRBJ1-2; possibly TRBD1 for D (5 bases). Germline V gene data show CDR1 as MNHEY and CDR2 as SVGAGI. Trimming pared 4 bases from V and 3 bases from J, leaving 9 bases between. The CDR3 runs 13 residues.

The V call is TRBV6-5, the J call TRBJ1-1; unclear D gene. The CDR3 loop spans 13 amino acids. V lost 5 bases and J 4 bases, leaving 11 bases between the germline ends. The germline gives CDR1 MNHEY, CDR2 SVGAGI. The CDR3: CASSTSTGTEAFF. In DNA form, the CDR3 reads TGTGCCAGCAGTACATCAACGGGCACTGAAGCTTTCTTT.

V gene TRBV6-2 or TRBV6-3 combines with J gene TRBJ2-1; D perhaps matches TRBD2 (6 bases). This CDR3 has 12 amino acids. V was trimmed by 5 bases and J by 4 bases, leaving 6 bases between them. Germline V lookup: CDR1 MNHEY, CDR2 SVGEGT. CDR3 protein: CASSSGYNEQFF. CDR3 DNA: TGTGCCAGCAGTAGCGGGTACAATGAGCAGTTCTTC.

This sequence joins TRBV3-1 (or the pseudogene TRBV3-2) and TRBJ1-2, with 8 positions matching TRBD1. This CDR3 region has 14 residues. V lost 4 bases, J lost 7 bases, and 8 bases stayed unmatched. Germline CDR1 and CDR2: LGHDT and YNNKEL (reference sequence). CDR3 loop: CASSPLVGQGGYTF. CDR3 sequence (DNA): TGTGCCAGCAGCCCCCTTGTAGGACAGGGTGGCTACACCTTC.

The chain is built from TRBV14 and TRBJ2-2, with 10 bases that match TRBD2. CDR3 length: 17 amino acids. Germline lookup yields CDR1 SGHDN and CDR2 FVKESK. After removal of 1 base from V and 5 bases from J, the junction contained 7 bases not matched to a gene. The CDR3 reads CASSQGGSGRWTGELFF. The DNA for the CDR3 is TGTGCCAGCAGCCAAGGTGGTAGCGGGAGGTGGACCGGGGAGCTGTTTTTT.

The V call is TRBV12-5, the J call TRBJ2-2, with D maybe TRBD2 (6 bases). Trimming removed 6 bases at V and 4 bases at J, with 15 bases between. The CDR3 extends over 15 amino acids. Germline loops: CDR1 LGHNT, CDR2 FRNRAP. The DNA for the CDR3 is TGTGCTAGTGGCCCACGGGGGTCAGGCACCGGGGAGCTGTTTTTT. It translates to CASGPRGSGTGELFF.

The rearrangement links TRBV6-2 or TRBV6-3 to TRBJ1-2; no clear D. The length of the CDR3 is 14 residues. Per the germline V gene, CDR1 is MNHEY and CDR2 is SVGEGT. V was clipped by 2 bases and J by 2 bases, with 9 bases between them. CDR3 protein: CASSYDRLNYGYTF. The CDR3 DNA follows: TGTGCCAGCAGTTACGATCGGTTGAACTATGGCTACACCTTC.

The chain is built from TRBV6-5 and TRBJ1-2; weak D call: TRBD1 (5 bases). Germline loops: CDR1 MNHEY, CDR2 SVGAGI. V lost 7 bases and J lost 2, with 8 bases in between. The CDR3 length is 12 residues. CDR3 coding DNA: TGTGCCAGCAAGGGGCAGAACTATGGCTACACCTTC. Protein: CASKGQNYGYTF.

Only one count was recorded for this clone. The V gene is TRBV11-2, the J gene TRBJ1-1, with D unclear. Per the germline V gene, CDR1 is SGHAT and CDR2 is FQNNGV. The CDR3 has 13 residues. V lost 3 bases, J lost 1 base, and 6 bases lay in between. CDR3 in DNA: TGTGCCAGCAGCTTGAGGGCGAACACTGAAGCTTTCTTT. It yields the protein CASSLRANTEAFF.

The sample holds a few counts of this clone. The CDR3 nucleotides are TGTGCCAGTAGTAGCAGGGAGACCCAGTACTTC. Translating it yields CASSSRETQYF. The J gene is TRBJ2-5, the V gene TRBV19; D ambiguous. The CDR3 length is 11 residues. CDR1 and CDR2 (germline): LNHDA, SQIVND (reference sequence). Trimming took 4 bases from V and 5 from J, leaving 5 bases between them.

A remark on this clone: At the DNA level, this CDR3 is encoded by other sequences in the same sample as well. The CDR3 sequence: CASSLGAGGYTEAFF. As DNA, the CDR3 is TGTGCCAGCAGCTTGGGGGCAGGTGGTTACACTGAAGCTTTCTTT. The chain combines TRBV5-4 with TRBJ1-1; D unresolved. Germline loops: CDR1 SGHNT, CDR2 YYREEE (reference sequence). Trimming stripped 0 bases from V and 3 bases from J, with 12 bases between. The CDR3 extends over 15 amino acids.

CDR3 nucleotide sequence: TGTGCCAGCAGTAGCGGGGGAGCCAAAAACATTCAGTACTTC. Translation: CASSSGGAKNIQYF. The chain has TRBV6-1 and TRBJ2-4, with 8 bases matching TRBD2. V shed 5 bases, J shed 0 bases, and the junction held 0 bases outside the gene matches. The CDR3 is made up of 14 amino acids. Germline V CDR1 and CDR2: MNHNS, SASEGT.

The chain is built from TRBV7-2 and TRBJ2-7; D perhaps matches TRBD2 (5 bases). V lost 1 base and J lost 7, with 14 bases in between. CDR1 SGHTA and CDR2 FQGNSA come from the germline V gene. CDR3 length: 14 amino acids. The CDR3 spells CASSLERTSGEQYF. CDR3 DNA sequence: TGTGCCAGCAGCTTAGAAAGGACCTCGGGGGAGCAGTACTTC.

For this clone: The junction and the germline gene differ at one end; a read error may be behind it. The sample has other DNA sequences that encode this CDR3 too. The chain links TRBV7-2 to TRBJ2-7, with a tentative D call TRBD1 (6 bases). Per germline, CDR1 SGHTA and CDR2 FQGNSA. The CDR3 spans 15 residues. The CDR3 sequence: CASSLEGTPTYEQYF. CDR3 nucleotide sequence: TGTGCCAGCAGCTTAGAAGGGACACCGACCTACGAGCAGTATTTC. The full variable domain, with the rest looked up from reference TRBV7-2 and TRBJ2-7, is GAGVSQSPSNKVTEKGKDVELRCDPISGHTALYWYRQSLGQGLEFLIYFQGNSAPDKSGLPSDRFSAERTGGSVSTLTIQRTQQEDSAVYLCASSLEGTPTYEQYFGPGTRLTVT.

V gene TRBV10-3 combines with J gene TRBJ2-7, with a tentative D call TRBD2 (5 bases). The CDR3 length is 13 residues. V lost 7 bases and J 2 bases, leaving 12 bases between the germline ends. Germline V CDR1 and CDR2: ENHRY, SYGVKD. The CDR3 bases are TGTGCCATCAAGGAGACGGGAACCTACGAGCAGTACTTC. Its protein product is CAIKETGTYEQYF.

The chain joins TRBV6-2 or TRBV6-3 to TRBJ1-5; perhaps TRBD1 as D (6 bases). The germline gives CDR1 MNHEY, CDR2 SVGEGT. The CDR3 has 15 amino acids. V gave up 5 bases and J gave up 4 bases, with 15 bases separating them. The DNA for the CDR3 is TGTGCCAGCAGTCCAGTGGAGGGGGGGAATCAGCCCCAGCATTTT. The encoded protein is CASSPVEGGNQPQHF.

There are a few counts of this clone. The V call is TRBV18, the J call TRBJ1-5; D remains ambiguous. Germline loops: CDR1 KGHSH, CDR2 LQKENI. V was clipped by 5 bases and J by 5 bases, with 16 bases between them. The CDR3 consists of 15 residues. The DNA for the CDR3 is TGTGCCAGCTCAACCCAGCCCCCGGAGCATCAGCCCCAGCATTTT. This translates into CASSTQPPEHQPQHF.

The V call is TRBV5-4, the J call TRBJ1-2, with 7 bases lining up with TRBD1. This CDR3 has 14 amino acids. The germline gives CDR1 SGHNT, CDR2 YYREEE (reference sequence). Trimming removed 2 bases from V and 5 bases from J; junction bases left unmatched: 6. The CDR3 coding sequence is TGTGCCAGCAGCTTTATGGCGACAGGGTATGGCTACACCTTC. This codes for CASSFMATGYGYTF.

The J gene is TRBJ1-2, the V gene TRBV4-3; D remains unclear. The CDR3 has 13 residues. Trimming left V 5 bases short and J 4 bases short, with 11 bases between. Germline CDR1 reads LGHNA; CDR2 reads YSLEER. The CDR3, as DNA: TGCGCCAGCAGCTCTGACACTTCCTATGGCTACACCTTC. Translating gives CASSSDTSYGYTF.

This clone was observed once. V and J are TRBV9 and TRBJ2-7; 13 nucleotides match TRBD2. After removal of 3 bases from V and 2 bases from J, the junction contained 14 bases not matched to a gene. Germline CDR1 is SGDLS and CDR2 is YYNGEE. The CDR3 consists of 19 residues. The chain's CDR3 is CASSDGPTSGGSIPYEQYF. The CDR3 DNA is TGTGCCAGCAGCGACGGCCCGACTAGCGGGGGGTCGATACCCTACGAGCAGTACTTC.

V gene TRBV27 combines with J gene TRBJ2-2; 7 positions agree with TRBD2. After removal of 8 bases from V and 3 bases from J, the junction contained 6 bases not matched to a gene. Germline V CDR1 and CDR2: MNHEY, SMNVEV (reference sequence). This CDR3 region has 14 residues. In DNA form, the CDR3 reads TGTGCCAGCGGGAGTGGGGGGGACACCGGGGAGCTGTTTTTT. Amino acid sequence: CASGSGGDTGELFF.